Shown below are 5 T cell receptor beta chains from a single sample sequenced in a study of CD8 T cells in ankylosing spondylitis. TCRdb reprocessed the 5' RACE reads via MiXCR and lists one record per CDR3 protein. The data show approximately 250,000 distinct CDR3 sequences, 30% to 40% seen once. The sequenced sample consisted of blood, either unsorted or a sorted T cell fraction (not recorded which). These receptors all stem from a male donor with ankylosing spondylitis or in good health (not recorded which).

V usage is TRBV6-1 and J usage is TRBJ1-2; D is unresolved. CDR1 is MNHNS, CDR2 SASEGT, per germline. V was trimmed by 6 bases and J by 3 bases, leaving 11 bases between them. The CDR3 loop spans 13 amino acids. The CDR3 region is CASSPINYYGYTF. For the CDR3, the DNA is TGTGCCAGCAGCCCGATTAACTACTATGGCTACACCTTC.

The V call is TRBV30, the J call TRBJ2-7; 12 bases align to TRBD1. The germline gives CDR1 GTSNPN, CDR2 SVGIG (reference sequence). J was trimmed by 3 bases and V by 1 base; bases with no gene match: 7. This CDR3 is 16 amino acids long. CDR3: CAWSAEGQGAFYEQYF. For the CDR3, the DNA is TGTGCCTGGAGTGCTGAGGGACAGGGGGCGTTCTACGAGCAGTACTTC. The full variable domain, with the rest looked up from reference TRBV30 and TRBJ2-7, is SQTIHQWPATLVQPVGSPLSLECTVEGTSNPNLYWYRQAAGRGLQLLFYSVGIGQISSEVPQNLSASRPQDRQFILSSKKLLLSDSGFYLCAWSAEGQGAFYEQYFGPGTRLTVT.

The chain employs TRBV10-3 and TRBJ1-2; D gene ambiguous. V lost 10 bases, J lost 3 bases, and 21 bases lay in between. The CDR3 is 15 amino acids. Per germline, CDR1 ENHRY and CDR2 SYGVKD. The CDR3 reads CATIEMGRKDYGYTF. CDR3 in DNA: TGTGCCACCATTGAGATGGGCCGGAAAGACTATGGCTACACCTTC.

In its sample, this clonotype was seen a few times. The chain joins TRBV27 to TRBJ1-6; TRBD1 is a possible D gene (5 bases). V was shortened by 5 bases and J by 9 bases, with 11 bases between the two germline ends. This CDR3 is built from 13 residues. Germline V gene lookup returns CDR1 MNHEY and CDR2 SMNVEV (reference sequence). CDR3 bases: TGTGCCAGCAGTGGGGGGGTGGGTTCACCCCTCCACTTT. Protein: CASSGGVGSPLHF.

This clonotype was seen a handful of times. The chain is built from TRBV3-1 and TRBJ1-2; D gene ambiguous. CDR1 is LGHDT and CDR2 is YNNKEL in the germline V gene (reference sequence). V dropped 8 bases and J dropped 5 bases, with 12 bases sitting between them. This CDR3 is 12 amino acids long. CDR3: CASQLGDYGYTF. The CDR3 region has the DNA TGTGCCAGCCAGCTCGGTGATTATGGCTACACCTTC.